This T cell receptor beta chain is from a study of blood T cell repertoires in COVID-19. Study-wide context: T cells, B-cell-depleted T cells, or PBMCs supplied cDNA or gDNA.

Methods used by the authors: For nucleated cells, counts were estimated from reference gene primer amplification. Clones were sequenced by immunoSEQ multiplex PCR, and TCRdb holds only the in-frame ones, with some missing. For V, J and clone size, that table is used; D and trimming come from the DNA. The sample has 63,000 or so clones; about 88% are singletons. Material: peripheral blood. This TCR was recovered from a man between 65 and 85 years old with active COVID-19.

This CDR3 reads CASSPAGGGLHEQYF. In DNA, the CDR3 is TGTGCCAGCAGCCCAGCGGGAGGAGGTCTGCACGAGCAGTACTTC. The chain is built from TRBV11-3 and TRBJ2-7, with 9 bases aligning to TRBD2. The germline gives CDR1 SGHNT, CDR2 YENEEA. The CDR3 has 15 amino acids. J was trimmed by 5 bases and V by 5 bases; bases with no gene match: 10.